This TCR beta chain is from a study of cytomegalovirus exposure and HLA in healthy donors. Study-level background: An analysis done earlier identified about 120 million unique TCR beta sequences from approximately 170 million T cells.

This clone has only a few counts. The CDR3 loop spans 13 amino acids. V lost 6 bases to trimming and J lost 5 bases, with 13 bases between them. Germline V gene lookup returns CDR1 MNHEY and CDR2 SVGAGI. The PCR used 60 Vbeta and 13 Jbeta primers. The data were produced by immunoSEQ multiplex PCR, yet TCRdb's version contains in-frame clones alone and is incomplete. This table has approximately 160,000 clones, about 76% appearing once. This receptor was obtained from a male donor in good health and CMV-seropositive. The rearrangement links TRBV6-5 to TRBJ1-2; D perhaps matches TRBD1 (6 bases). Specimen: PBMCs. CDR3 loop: CASRGTGLYGYTF. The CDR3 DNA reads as TGTGCCAGCAGAGGTACAGGGCTATATGGCTACACCTTC.